This T cell receptor beta chain was found in a study of cytomegalovirus exposure and HLA in healthy donors. The study, taken as a whole, reports: Cytomegalovirus-associated TCR beta chains were listed, numbering 150 to 200. With later analysis, a missense DCLRE1C variant became linked to TCR beta V- and J-gene trimming.

Whether this donor was CMV seropositive was not recorded. A word on this clone: Its antigen is still unknown.

CDR1 and CDR2 from the germline V gene are SGHTS and YDEGEE. The CDR3 length is 17 residues. With V trimmed by 0 bases and J by 3 bases, 1 base remained unmatched. PCR amplification relied on 60 Vbeta primers (plus 13 Jbeta primers). Clones were read by immunoSEQ multiplex PCR, and TCRdb kept only the in-frame ones, dropping some. The sample shows over 130,000 clones, 75% to 85% of them seen only once. The sequence was collected from a human donor in good health. The material sequenced was PBMCs. The V and J genes are TRBV5-8 and TRBJ2-3; 16 nucleotides line up with TRBD2. The DNA for the CDR3 is TGTGCCAGCAGCTTGGTGGGACTAGCGGGAGGGACAGATACGCAGTATTTT. This translates into CASSLVGLAGGTDTQYF. The full variable domain, its missing parts supplied by reference TRBV5-8 and TRBJ2-3, is EAGVTQSPTHLIKTRGQQATLRCSPISGHTSVYWYQQALGLGLQFLLWYDEGEERNRGNFPPRFSGRQFPNYSSELNVNALELEDSALYLCASSLVGLAGGTDTQYFGPGTRLTVL.